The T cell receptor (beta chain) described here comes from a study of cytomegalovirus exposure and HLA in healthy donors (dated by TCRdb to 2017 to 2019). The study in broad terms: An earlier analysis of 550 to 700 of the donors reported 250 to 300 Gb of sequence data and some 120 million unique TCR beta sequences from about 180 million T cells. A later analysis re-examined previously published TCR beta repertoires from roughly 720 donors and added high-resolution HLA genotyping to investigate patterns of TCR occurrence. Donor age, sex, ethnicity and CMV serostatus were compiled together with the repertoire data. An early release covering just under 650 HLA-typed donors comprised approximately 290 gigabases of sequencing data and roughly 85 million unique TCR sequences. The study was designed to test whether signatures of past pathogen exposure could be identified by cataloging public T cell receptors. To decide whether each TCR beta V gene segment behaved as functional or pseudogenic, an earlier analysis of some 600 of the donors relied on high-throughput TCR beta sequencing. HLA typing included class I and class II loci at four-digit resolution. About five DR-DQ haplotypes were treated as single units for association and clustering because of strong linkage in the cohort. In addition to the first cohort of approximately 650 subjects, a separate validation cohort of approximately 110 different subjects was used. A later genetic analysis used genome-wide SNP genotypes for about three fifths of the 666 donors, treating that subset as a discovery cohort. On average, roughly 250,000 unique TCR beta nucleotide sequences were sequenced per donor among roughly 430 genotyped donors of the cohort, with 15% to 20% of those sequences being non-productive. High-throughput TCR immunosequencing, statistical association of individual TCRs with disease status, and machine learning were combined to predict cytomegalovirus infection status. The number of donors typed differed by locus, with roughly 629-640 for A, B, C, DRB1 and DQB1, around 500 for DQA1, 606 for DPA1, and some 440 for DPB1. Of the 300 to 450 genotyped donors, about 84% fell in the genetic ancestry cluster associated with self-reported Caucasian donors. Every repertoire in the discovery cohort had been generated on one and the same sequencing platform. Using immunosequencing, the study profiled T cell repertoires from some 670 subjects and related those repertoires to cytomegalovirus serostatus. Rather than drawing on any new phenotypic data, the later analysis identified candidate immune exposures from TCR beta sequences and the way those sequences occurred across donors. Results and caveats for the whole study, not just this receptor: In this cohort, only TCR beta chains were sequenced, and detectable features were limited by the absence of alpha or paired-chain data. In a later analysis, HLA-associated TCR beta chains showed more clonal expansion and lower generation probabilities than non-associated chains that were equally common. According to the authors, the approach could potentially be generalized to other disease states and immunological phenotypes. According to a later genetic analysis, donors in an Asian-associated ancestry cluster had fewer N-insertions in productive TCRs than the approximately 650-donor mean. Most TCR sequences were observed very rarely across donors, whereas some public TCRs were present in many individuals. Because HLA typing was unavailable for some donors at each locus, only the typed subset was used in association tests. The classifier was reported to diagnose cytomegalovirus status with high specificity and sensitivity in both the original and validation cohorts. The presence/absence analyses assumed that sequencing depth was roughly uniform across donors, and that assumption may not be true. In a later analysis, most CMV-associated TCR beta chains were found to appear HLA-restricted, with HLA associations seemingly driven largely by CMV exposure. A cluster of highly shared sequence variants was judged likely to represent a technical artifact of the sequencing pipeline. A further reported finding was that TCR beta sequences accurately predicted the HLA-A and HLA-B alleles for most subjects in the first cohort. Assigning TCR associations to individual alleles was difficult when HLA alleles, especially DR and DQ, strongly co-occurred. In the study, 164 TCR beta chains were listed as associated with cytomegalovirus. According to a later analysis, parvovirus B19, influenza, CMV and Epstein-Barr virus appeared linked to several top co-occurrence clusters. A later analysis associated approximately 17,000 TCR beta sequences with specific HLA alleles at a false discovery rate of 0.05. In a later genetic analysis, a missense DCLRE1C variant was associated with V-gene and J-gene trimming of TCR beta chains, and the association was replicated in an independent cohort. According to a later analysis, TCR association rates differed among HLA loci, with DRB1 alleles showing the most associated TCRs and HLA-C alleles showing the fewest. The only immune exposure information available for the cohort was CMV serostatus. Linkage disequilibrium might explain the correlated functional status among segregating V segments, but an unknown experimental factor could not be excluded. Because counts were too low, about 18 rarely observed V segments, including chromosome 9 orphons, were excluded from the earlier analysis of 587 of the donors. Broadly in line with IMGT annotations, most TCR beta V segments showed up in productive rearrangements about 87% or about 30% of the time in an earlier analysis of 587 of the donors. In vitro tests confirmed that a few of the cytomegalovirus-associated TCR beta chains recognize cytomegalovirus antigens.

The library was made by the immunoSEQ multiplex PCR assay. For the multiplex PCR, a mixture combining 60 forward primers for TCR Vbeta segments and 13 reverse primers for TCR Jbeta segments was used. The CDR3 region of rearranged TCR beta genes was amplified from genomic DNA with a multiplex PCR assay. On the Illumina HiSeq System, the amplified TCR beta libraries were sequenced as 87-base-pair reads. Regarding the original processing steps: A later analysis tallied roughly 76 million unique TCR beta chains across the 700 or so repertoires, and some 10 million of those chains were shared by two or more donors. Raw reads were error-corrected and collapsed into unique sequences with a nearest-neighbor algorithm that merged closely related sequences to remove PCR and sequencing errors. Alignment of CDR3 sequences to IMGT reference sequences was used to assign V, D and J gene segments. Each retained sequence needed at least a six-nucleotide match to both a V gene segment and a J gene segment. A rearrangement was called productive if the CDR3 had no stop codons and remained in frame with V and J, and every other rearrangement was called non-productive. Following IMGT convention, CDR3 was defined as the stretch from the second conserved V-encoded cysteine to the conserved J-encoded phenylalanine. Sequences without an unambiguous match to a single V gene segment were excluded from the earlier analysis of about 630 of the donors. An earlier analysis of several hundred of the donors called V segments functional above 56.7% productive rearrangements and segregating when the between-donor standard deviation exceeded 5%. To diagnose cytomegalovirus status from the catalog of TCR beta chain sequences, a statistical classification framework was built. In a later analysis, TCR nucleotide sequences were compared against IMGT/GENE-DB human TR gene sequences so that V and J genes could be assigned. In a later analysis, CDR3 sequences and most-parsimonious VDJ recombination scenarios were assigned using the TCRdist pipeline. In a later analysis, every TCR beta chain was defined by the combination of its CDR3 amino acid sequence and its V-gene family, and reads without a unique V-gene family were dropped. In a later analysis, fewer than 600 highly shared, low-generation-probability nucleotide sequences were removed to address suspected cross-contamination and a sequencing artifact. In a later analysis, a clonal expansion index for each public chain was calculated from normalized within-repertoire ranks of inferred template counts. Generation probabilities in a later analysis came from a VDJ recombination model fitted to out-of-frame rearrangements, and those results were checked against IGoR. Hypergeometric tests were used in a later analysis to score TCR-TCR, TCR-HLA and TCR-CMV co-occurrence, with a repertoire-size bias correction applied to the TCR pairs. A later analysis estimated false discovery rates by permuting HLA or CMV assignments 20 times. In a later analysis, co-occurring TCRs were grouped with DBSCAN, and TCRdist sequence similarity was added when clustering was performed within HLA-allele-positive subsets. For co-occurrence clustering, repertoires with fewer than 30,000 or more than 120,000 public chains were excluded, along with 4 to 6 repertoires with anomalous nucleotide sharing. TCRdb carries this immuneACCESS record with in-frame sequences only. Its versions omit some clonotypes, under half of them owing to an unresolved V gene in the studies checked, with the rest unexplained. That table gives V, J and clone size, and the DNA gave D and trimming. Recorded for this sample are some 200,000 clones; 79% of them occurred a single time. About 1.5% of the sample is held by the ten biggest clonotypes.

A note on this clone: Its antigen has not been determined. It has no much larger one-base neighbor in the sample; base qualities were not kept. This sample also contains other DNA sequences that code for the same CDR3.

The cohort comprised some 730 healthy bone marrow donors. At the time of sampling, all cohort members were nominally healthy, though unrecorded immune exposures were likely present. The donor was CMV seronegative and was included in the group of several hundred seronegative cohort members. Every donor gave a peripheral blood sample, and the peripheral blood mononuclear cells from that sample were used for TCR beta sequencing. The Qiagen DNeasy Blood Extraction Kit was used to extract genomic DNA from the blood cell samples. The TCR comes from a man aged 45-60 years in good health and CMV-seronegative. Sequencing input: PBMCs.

The base sequence is TGCGCCAGCAGTTTGACAGGAGGGAATGAAAAACTGTTTTTT. It translates to CASSLTGGNEKLFF. The sequence joins TRBV5-1 to TRBJ1-4; a tentative D match to TRBD1 spans 6 bases. The junction carries 13 bases between V and J, which are trimmed by 5 bases and 5 bases respectively. CDR1 and CDR2, looked up from the germline V gene, are SGHRS and YFSETQ. From the cysteine through the phenylalanine, the CDR3 covers 14 amino acids. CDR3 DNA only is kept here, 42 bases in frame from base 1.